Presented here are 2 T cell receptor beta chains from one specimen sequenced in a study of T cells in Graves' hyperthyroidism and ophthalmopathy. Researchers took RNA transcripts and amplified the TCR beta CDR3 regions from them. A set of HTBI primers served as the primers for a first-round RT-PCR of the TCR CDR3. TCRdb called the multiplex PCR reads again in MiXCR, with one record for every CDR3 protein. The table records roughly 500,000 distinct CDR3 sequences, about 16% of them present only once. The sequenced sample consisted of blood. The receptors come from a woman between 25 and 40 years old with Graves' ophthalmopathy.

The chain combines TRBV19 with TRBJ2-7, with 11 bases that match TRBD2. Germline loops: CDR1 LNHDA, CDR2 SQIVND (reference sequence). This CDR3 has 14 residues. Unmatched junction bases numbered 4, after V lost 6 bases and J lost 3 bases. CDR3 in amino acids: CASRLAGDLYEQYF. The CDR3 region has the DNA TGTGCCAGTAGACTAGCGGGGGATCTCTACGAGCAGTACTTC.

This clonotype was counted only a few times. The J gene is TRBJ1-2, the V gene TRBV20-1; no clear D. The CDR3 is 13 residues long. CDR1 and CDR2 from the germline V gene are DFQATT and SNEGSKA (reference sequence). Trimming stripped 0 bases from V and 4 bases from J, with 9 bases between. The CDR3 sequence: CSARDLKSYGYTF. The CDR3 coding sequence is TGCAGTGCTAGAGATCTGAAAAGCTATGGCTACACCTTC.